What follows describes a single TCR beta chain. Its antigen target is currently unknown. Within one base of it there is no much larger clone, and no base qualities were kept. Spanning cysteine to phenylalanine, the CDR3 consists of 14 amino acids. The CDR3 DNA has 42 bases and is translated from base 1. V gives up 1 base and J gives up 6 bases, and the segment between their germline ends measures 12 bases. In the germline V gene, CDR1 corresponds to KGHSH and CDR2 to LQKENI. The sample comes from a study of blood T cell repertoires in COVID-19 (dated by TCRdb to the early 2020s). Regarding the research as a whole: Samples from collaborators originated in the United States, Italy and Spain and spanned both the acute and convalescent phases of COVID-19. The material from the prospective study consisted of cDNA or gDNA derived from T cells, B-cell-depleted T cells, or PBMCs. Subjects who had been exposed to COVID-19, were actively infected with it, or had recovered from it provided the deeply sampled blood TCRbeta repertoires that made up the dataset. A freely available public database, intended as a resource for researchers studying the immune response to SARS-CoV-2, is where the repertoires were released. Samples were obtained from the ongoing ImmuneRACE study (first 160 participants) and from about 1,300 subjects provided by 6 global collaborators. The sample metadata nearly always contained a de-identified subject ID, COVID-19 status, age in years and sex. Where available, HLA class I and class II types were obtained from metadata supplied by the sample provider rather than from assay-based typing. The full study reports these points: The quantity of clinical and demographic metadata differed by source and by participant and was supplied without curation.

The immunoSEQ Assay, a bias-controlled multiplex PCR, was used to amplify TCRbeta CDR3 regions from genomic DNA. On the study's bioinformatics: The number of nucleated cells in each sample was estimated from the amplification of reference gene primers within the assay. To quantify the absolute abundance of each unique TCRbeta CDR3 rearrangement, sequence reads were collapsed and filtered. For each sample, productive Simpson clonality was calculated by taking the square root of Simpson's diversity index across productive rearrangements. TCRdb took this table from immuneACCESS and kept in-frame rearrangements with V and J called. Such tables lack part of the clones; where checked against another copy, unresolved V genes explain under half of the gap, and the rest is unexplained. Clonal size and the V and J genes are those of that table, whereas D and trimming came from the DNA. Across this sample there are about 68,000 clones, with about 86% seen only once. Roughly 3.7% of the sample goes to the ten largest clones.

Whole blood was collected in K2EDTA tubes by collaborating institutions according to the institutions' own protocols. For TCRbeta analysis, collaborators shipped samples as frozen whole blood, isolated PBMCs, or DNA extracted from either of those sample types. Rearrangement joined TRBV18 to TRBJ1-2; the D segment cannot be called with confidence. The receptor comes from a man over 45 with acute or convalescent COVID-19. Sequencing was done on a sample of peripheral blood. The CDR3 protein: CASSPLAGVNGYTF. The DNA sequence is TGTGCCAGCTCACCACTCGCAGGCGTTAATGGCTACACCTTC.